This entry describes one T cell receptor beta chain. This sample stems from a study of blood T cell repertoires in COVID-19. Study information: Samples taken during acute and convalescent COVID-19 were collected in the United States, Italy and Spain. T cells, B-cell-depleted T cells, or PBMCs supplied cDNA or gDNA.

Original methodology: Amplification of reference gene primers provided the estimated nucleated cell counts. TCRdb's table, derived via immunoSEQ multiplex PCR, lists solely in-frame clones and lacks some. D and trimming come from the DNA, and the V and J calls and clone size come from that table. Found here are about 230,000 clones, approximately 90% of them singletons; the top ten hold around 12%. V was trimmed by 0 bases and J by 2 bases, leaving 12 bases between them. This CDR3 comprises 16 residues. Per the germline V gene, CDR1 is LGHNA and CDR2 is YNFKEQ. Sequenced sample: peripheral blood. The sequence derives from a woman aged 18-35 years who had recovered from COVID-19. The genes are TRBV4-2 and TRBJ2-3; D is perhaps TRBD2 (5 bases). CDR3 protein: CASSQEAGSVTDTQYF. In DNA, the CDR3 is TGTGCCAGCAGCCAAGAGGCGGGTTCGGTCACAGATACGCAGTATTTT.